This is a list of T cell receptor beta chains from one sample in a study of cytotoxic CD8 clonotypes in ibrutinib-treated CLL. Clones were sequenced by immunoSEQ multiplex PCR, and TCRdb holds only the in-frame ones, with some missing. In the table there are a few hundred thousand clones, about 80% of which are singletons. Sequencing used PBMCs, obtained before ibrutinib treatment. Receptor source: a human donor with chronic lymphocytic leukemia. The CDR3 runs from the conserved cysteine through the conserved F or W. Each record gives: D gene, V gene, J gene, clone size, CDR3 DNA, CDR3 protein. D genes are given only for firm matches. Clone size, where shown, is once, few, many, or a class for clones that have expanded.

>-|TRBV4-2|TRBJ2-1|-
TGTGCCAGCAGCCAAGATTTTTGGGTGGGAGCAGCCTACAATGAGCAGTTCTTC
CASSQDFWVGAAYNEQFF
>-|TRBV29-1|TRBJ2-7|-
TGCAGCGTTGAATCCGGGGCGTACGAGCAGTACTTC
CSVESGAYEQYF
>TRBD2|TRBV30|TRBJ2-7|many
TGTGCCTGGAGTCATACTACCCCTAGCGGGAGCTCCTACGAGCAGTACTTC
CAWSHTTPSGSSYEQYF
>-|TRBV4-3|TRBJ2-7|-
TGCGCCAGCAGCCAAGAGCTTCTACAGGCCTACGAGCAGTACTTC
CASSQELLQAYEQYF
>TRBD2|TRBV19|TRBJ2-1|once
TGTGCCAGTAGTGCCTCCCGGGGGAGGGTAAAACTTTCGGATGAGCAGTTCTTC
CASSASRGRVKLSDEQFF
>-|TRBV25-1|TRBJ1-1|-
TGTGCCAGCAGTGCCACCCCCGGTAGGACGGCTAACACTGAAGCTTTCTTT
CASSATPGRTANTEAFF
>TRBD2|TRBV7-3|TRBJ2-2|-
TGTGCCAGCAGCTTAACTTTATTAGCGGGAGGGCTCACCGGGGAGCTGTTTTTT
CASSLTLLAGGLTGELFF
>-|TRBV7-2|TRBJ2-7|-
TGTGCCAGCAGCTTATATCCGGGAACCTACGAGCAGTACTTC
CASSLYPGTYEQYF
>-|TRBV18|TRBJ1-3|-
TGTGCCAGCCCCCAAAGGGAAGCTGCCCGAAACACCATATATTTT
CASPQREAARNTIYF
>-|TRBV28|TRBJ1-3|-
TGTGCCAGCAGTTTACGTGGGGGCTCTTCTGGAAACACCATATATTTT
CASSLRGGSSGNTIYF
>-|TRBV7-8|TRBJ1-2|-
TGTGCCAGCAGCTCTGGGGGGCTCTATGGCTACACCTTC
CASSSGGLYGYTF
>-|TRBV29-1|TRBJ2-5|-
TGCAGCGTTGAAGACCAAAAAGGGAGAAGGGACCCTCAGTTTGAGACCCAGTACTTC
CSVEDQKGRRDPQFETQYF
>TRBD1|TRBV7-9|TRBJ2-7|-
TGTGCCAGCAGCCCGGCCTCGGGACAGGGGTTCTACGAGCAGTACTTC
CASSPASGQGFYEQYF
>-|TRBV19|TRBJ2-7|-
TGTGCCAGTAGCGTTCAGGGGTTCCCCTACGAGCAGTACTTC
CASSVQGFPYEQYF
>-|TRBV30|TRBJ1-5|few
TGTGCCTGGAGTGGGGGGCTCGAAGCCCAGCATTTT
CAWSGGLEAQHF
>-|TRBV5-4|TRBJ1-4|once
TGTGCCAGCAAATCGCAGTCTGGGGAAAAACTGTTTTTT
CASKSQSGEKLFF
>TRBD1|TRBV4-2|TRBJ1-5|once
TGTGCCAGCAGCCAGGGGACAGGGGTTTATCAGCCCCAGCATTTT
CASSQGTGVYQPQHF
>-|TRBV11-2|TRBJ2-7|-
TGTGCCAGCAGCTTAGATGCGGGACACATCTACGAGCAGTACTTC
CASSLDAGHIYEQYF
>-|TRBV11-3|TRBJ2-1|-
TGTGCCAGTGGCCGGGGAGGAGCCGATGACAATGAGCAGTTCTTC
CASGRGGADDNEQFF
>TRBD2|TRBV7-8|TRBJ2-3|-
TGTGCCAGCAGCCCGCGGACTAGCGGGTTAACAGATACGCAGTATTTT
CASSPRTSGLTDTQYF
>TRBD2|TRBV15|TRBJ2-1|once
TGTGCCACCAGCACTTGGCGGGAGTCTCGTGAGCAGTTCTTC
CATSTWRESREQFF
>-|TRBV19|TRBJ1-3|few
TGTGCCAGTAGTAAAGGGGCCATCCTCTCTGGAAACACCATATATTTT
CASSKGAILSGNTIYF
>-|TRBV6-5|TRBJ1-1|-
TGTGCCAGCAGTTACTCAGAGATGAACACTGAAGCTTTCTTT
CASSYSEMNTEAFF
>-|TRBV6-5|TRBJ1-1|-
TGTGCCAGCAGTCGACAGCTAGAGAACACTGAAGCTTTCTTT
CASSRQLENTEAFF
>-|TRBV11-2|TRBJ1-4|-
TGTGCCAGCAGCTTTTACGGACGTAATGAAAAACTGTTTTTT
CASSFYGRNEKLFF
>-|TRBV7-2|TRBJ2-5|-
TGTGCCAGCAGTTATAATCTGGGGCAAGAGACCCAGTACTTC
CASSYNLGQETQYF
>TRBD1|TRBV9|TRBJ2-7|-
TGTGCCAGCAGCGTAGGGGCAGGGGGCCACGAGCAGTACTTC
CASSVGAGGHEQYF
>-|TRBV5-4|TRBJ2-2|-
TGTGCCACCATCTCACGTCAACCCAACACCGGGGAGCTGTTTTTT
CATISRQPNTGELFF
>-|TRBV29-1|TRBJ1-5|-
TGCAGCGTTTCGGTTGAGGGGAGGTGGCCCCAGCATTTT
CSVSVEGRWPQHF
>-|TRBV4-3|TRBJ2-1|few
TGCGCCAGCAGCCAAGATCCCCTGAGGTACAATGAGCAGTTCTTC
CASSQDPLRYNEQFF
>-|TRBV4-2|TRBJ2-1|-
TGTGCCAGCAGCCAAGGGCCCGGAGAGCCCTCCTACAATGAGCAGTTCTTC
CASSQGPGEPSYNEQFF
>TRBD2|TRBV2|TRBJ2-7|-
TGTGCCAGCCAAACTAGCGGGATCTACGAGCAGTACTTC
CASQTSGIYEQYF
>-|TRBV4-2|TRBJ2-5|-
TGTGCCAGCAGCTCCGGGACACCGTACCAAGAGACCCAGTACTTC
CASSSGTPYQETQYF
>TRBD1|TRBV7-2|TRBJ2-7|few
TGTGCCAGCAGCCCTCTCCGGGACAGCGAGCAGTACTTC
CASSPLRDSEQYF
>TRBD2|TRBV9|TRBJ2-1|-
TGTGCCAGCAGCGTAGCTTGGTCCGGGACTAGCAAATACAATGAGCAGTTCTTC
CASSVAWSGTSKYNEQFF
>TRBD2|TRBV27|TRBJ2-7|-
TGTGCCAGCAGTTTAGCGGGAGGGCCCAACGAGCAGTACTTC
CASSLAGGPNEQYF
>-|TRBV29-1|TRBJ2-7|once
TGCAGCGCAGCAGAGAGCTCCTACGAGCAGTACTTC
CSAAESSYEQYF
>-|TRBV6-1|TRBJ1-1|-
TGTGCCAGCAGGGAGGGATATGGGATCACTGAAGCTTTCTTT
CASREGYGITEAFF
>TRBD2|TRBV14|TRBJ2-3|-
TGTGCCAGCAGCCAAGATATAGCGGGGAGCACAGATACGCAGTATTTT
CASSQDIAGSTDTQYF
>-|TRBV7-9|TRBJ2-7|-
TGTGCCAGCAGCTCCTGGACGAGTACCTTCTCCTACGAGCAGTACTTC
CASSSWTSTFSYEQYF
>TRBD2|TRBV10-1|TRBJ2-1|-
TGCGCCAGCAGTGAGCTAGCGGGAGTGGCTGAGCAGTTCTTC
CASSELAGVAEQFF
>TRBD1|TRBV7-2|TRBJ2-7|-
TGTGCCAGCAGCGCCGGGACAGGGAGAAAGCAGTACTTC
CASSAGTGRKQYF
>-|TRBV4-1|TRBJ2-7|-
TGCGCCAGCAGCGGCCGGGACGGCGAAAGATACGAGCAGTACTTC
CASSGRDGERYEQYF
>-|TRBV7-2|TRBJ1-2|once
TGTGCCAGCAGCTTACCGTGGGGGTTAGGTTACTATGGCTACACCTTC
CASSLPWGLGYYGYTF
>-|TRBV7-9|TRBJ2-3|-
TGTGCCAGCAGCTTCGGTAGGGCCACAGATACGCAGTATTTT
CASSFGRATDTQYF
>TRBD2|TRBV10-3|TRBJ2-3|once
TGTGCCATCACTTCTAGCGGATATAGCACAGATACGCAGTATTTT
CAITSSGYSTDTQYF
>-|TRBV6-1|TRBJ2-1|-
TGTGCCAGCAGCAGACTGGAAATCTACAATGAGCAGTTCTTC
CASSRLEIYNEQFF
>TRBD2|TRBV19|TRBJ2-1|-
TGTGCCAGTAGTATACTAGCGGGAACATACAATGAGCAGTTCTTC
CASSILAGTYNEQFF
>-|TRBV30|TRBJ2-7|-
TGTGCCTGGATGCTAGCGAACGCCTACGAGCAGTACTTC
CAWMLANAYEQYF
>TRBD2|TRBV7-2|TRBJ2-1|-
TGTGCCAGCAGCCAAGGACTAGCGACGAATGAGCAGTTCTTC
CASSQGLATNEQFF
>-|TRBV5-1|TRBJ1-5|-
TGCGCCAGCAGCTTAGACATAAATCAGCCCCAGCATTTT
CASSLDINQPQHF
>-|TRBV20-1|TRBJ2-1|-
TGCAGTGCTAGAGGCCCGGATGAGCAGTTCTTC
CSARGPDEQFF
>-|TRBV7-9|TRBJ2-5|-
TGTGCCAGCAGCTTAGATACGGGGAAGGACGGAGAGACCCAGTACTTC
CASSLDTGKDGETQYF
>-|TRBV5-1|TRBJ1-2|-
TGCGCCAGCAGCTCCGGCGCACAGGGACTTCGTCAAACCTTC
CASSSGAQGLRQTF
>-|TRBV30|TRBJ2-2|many
TGTGCCTGGAGTGTAAGCCCTAGCGGGGAGCTGTTTTTT
CAWSVSPSGELFF